Shown below are 19 T cell receptor beta chains from a single sample sequenced in a study of blood T cell repertoires in COVID-19. Only in-frame clones appear in the TCRdb table, and some are missing; sequencing was by immunoSEQ multiplex PCR. The sample shows about 330,000 clones, around nine tenths of them seen only once. Sequencing used PBMCs or T cells enriched from blood (not recorded which). The receptors stem from a woman in her twenties or thirties who had recovered from COVID-19.

The CDR3: CASSQRLGVPGYGYTF. Written as DNA, the CDR3 is TGCGCCAGCAGCCAACGTCTGGGAGTCCCGGGGTATGGCTACACCTTC. The chain uses TRBV4-3 and TRBJ1-2; D is unclear. Per germline, CDR1 LGHNA and CDR2 YSLEER. The V and J ends lost 2 bases and 5 bases respectively, with 18 bases between them. The CDR3 has 16 amino acids.

This clone showed up just a few times. V and J are TRBV6-6 and TRBJ2-1; 7 nucleotides align to TRBD1. CDR3 length equals 18 residues. Per the germline V gene, CDR1 is MNHNY and CDR2 is SVGAGI (reference sequence). After removal of 5 bases from V and 0 bases from J, the junction contained 13 bases not matched to a gene. The CDR3 is CASSRLRTGLGSYNEQFF. The CDR3 DNA sequence: TGTGCCAGCAGTCGCCTAAGGACAGGATTGGGCTCCTACAATGAGCAGTTCTTC.

This chain joins TRBV14 and TRBJ1-1; D perhaps matches TRBD1 (6 bases). The germline gives CDR1 SGHDN, CDR2 FVKESK. V was clipped by 1 base and J by 4 bases, with 10 bases between them. CDR3 length equals 14 residues. CDR3 sequence reads: CASSQVGGTTEAFF. CDR3 coding DNA: TGTGCCAGCAGCCAAGTAGGGGGTACCACTGAAGCTTTCTTT.

In DNA form, the CDR3 reads TGTGCCAGCACCAACACAGGGTACTATGGCTACACCTTC. It yields the protein CASTNTGYYGYTF. The chain couples TRBV12-3 or TRBV12-4 to TRBJ1-2, with D perhaps TRBD1 (6 bases). V was clipped by 7 bases and J by 3 bases, with 12 bases between them. The CDR3 sequence is 13 residues long.

This clone was detected only a few times. The chain joins TRBV4-2 to TRBJ2-1; TRBD2 aligns across 8 bases. CDR3 length equals 15 residues. The germline V gene encodes CDR1 LGHNA and CDR2 YNFKEQ. The junction had 9 bases not matched to a gene; V was cut back by 7 bases and J by 4 bases. CDR3 loop: CASTSVGGGYNEQFF. CDR3 nucleotides: TGTGCCAGCACATCGGTCGGGGGGGGGTACAATGAGCAGTTCTTC.

This clone was observed a single time. J is TRBJ2-3 and V is TRBV30; the D gene is possibly TRBD2 (7 bases). The CDR3 is made up of 14 amino acids. CDR1 and CDR2 from the germline V gene are GTSNPN and SVGIG (reference sequence). V shed 8 bases and J shed 5 bases, with 20 bases lying between them. CDR3 loop: CAGVPGGRGDTQYF. CDR3 nucleotides: TGTGCCGGCGTTCCGGGGGGCCGGGGAGATACGCAGTATTTT.

The rearrangement links TRBV19 to TRBJ1-5, with 10 bases lining up with TRBD1. The germline gives CDR1 LNHDA, CDR2 SQIVND (reference sequence). The CDR3 consists of 17 residues. V shed 4 bases and J 0 bases; nucleotides not matched to a gene: 6. This CDR3 is CASSTTGTGASNQPQHF. Here the CDR3 DNA reads TGTGCCAGTAGTACTACCGGGACAGGGGCTAGCAATCAGCCCCAGCATTTT.

The genes are TRBV2 and TRBJ1-6; D perhaps matches TRBD1 (5 bases). The V gene lost 1 base and the J gene lost 8 bases, with 12 bases spanning the gap. CDR1 and CDR2 from the germline V gene are SNHLY and FYNNEI. The CDR3 sequence is 15 residues long. Written as DNA, the CDR3 is TGTGCCAGCAGTGAAGGTTGGGGCTCCGATTCACCCCTCCACTTT. Translated, it gives CASSEGWGSDSPLHF.

The J gene is TRBJ1-2, the V gene TRBV7-9; TRBD1 matches 9 bases. The germline V gene encodes CDR1 SEHNR and CDR2 FQNEAQ (reference sequence). This CDR3 is built from 16 residues. V was clipped by 2 bases and J by 8 bases; unmatched bases: 12. The CDR3 sequence: CASSLYVGQGPRGYTF. The CDR3 nucleotides are TGTGCCAGCAGCTTATACGTGGGACAGGGCCCCAGGGGCTACACCTTC.

The chain has TRBV19 and TRBJ1-2; 9 nucleotides match TRBD1. Germline CDR1 reads LNHDA; CDR2 reads SQIVND (reference sequence). The trim removed 3 bases at V and 4 bases at J, leaving 9 bases unmatched. The CDR3 is 16 amino acids. The chain's CDR3 is CASSMRTGAISYGYTF. The CDR3 DNA reads TGTGCCAGTAGTATGAGGACAGGGGCAATCTCCTATGGCTACACCTTC.

The gene calls are TRBV5-4 and TRBJ1-3; tentatively, D is TRBD1 (5 bases). Trimming took 0 bases from V and 3 from J, leaving 16 bases between them. CDR3 length: 17 amino acids. Germline V CDR1 and CDR2: SGHNT, YYREEE (reference sequence). CDR3 nucleotide sequence: TGTGCCAGCAGCTTGGGAACAGGTCCTAGTGGTGGAAACACCATATATTTT. It specifies CASSLGTGPSGGNTIYF.

This chain's CDR3 is CASSPARTQGYTF. In DNA form, the CDR3 reads TGTGCCAGTAGTCCGGCCCGGACTCAGGGCTACACCTTC. The chain combines TRBV19 with TRBJ1-2; the D is unclear. Germline CDR1 reads LNHDA; CDR2 reads SQIVND (reference sequence). This CDR3 contains 13 residues. With 5 bases removed from V and 8 bases from J, the gap between germline ends came to 15 bases.

The chain has TRBV7-8 and TRBJ2-2; TRBD1 matches 10 bases. The CDR3 has 17 residues. Losses at the gene ends were 5 bases for V and 1 base for J; bases not matched to a gene: 7. Looked up from germline, CDR1 is SGHVS and CDR2 is FQNEAQ. The CDR3 loop is CASSERDRGKNTGELFF. As DNA, the CDR3 is TGTGCCAGCAGCGAGCGGGACAGGGGCAAGAACACCGGGGAGCTGTTTTTT.

The chain uses TRBV19 and TRBJ1-1; TRBD1 is a possible D gene (5 bases). This CDR3 has 14 amino acids. The ends were cut back, 3 bases at V and 0 bases at J, with 8 bases in the middle. Germline V CDR1 and CDR2: LNHDA, SQIVND (reference sequence). The CDR3 sequence: CASSMTAMNTEAFF. The DNA of the CDR3 is TGTGCCAGTAGTATGACAGCAATGAACACTGAAGCTTTCTTT.

J is TRBJ2-7 and V is TRBV6-2 or TRBV6-3; no definite D call. The V end was cut by 4 bases, the J end by 0 bases, with 7 bases between. The germline CDR1 and CDR2 sequences are MNHEY and SVGEGT. CDR3 size: 13 residues. CDR3 nucleotides: TGTGCCAGCAGTTTACAGAGCTCCTACGAGCAGTACTTC. It specifies CASSLQSSYEQYF.

The J gene is TRBJ1-2, the V gene TRBV7-9; no reliable D call. The CDR3 loop spans 11 amino acids. CDR1 SEHNR and CDR2 FQNEAQ come from the germline V gene (reference sequence). V was shortened by 5 bases and J by 8 bases, with 9 bases between the two germline ends. The CDR3 loop is CASSTSFGYTF. The CDR3, as DNA: TGTGCCAGCAGCACGAGTTTCGGCTACACCTTC.

The chain has TRBV5-6 and TRBJ1-1; D unclear. CDR3 length: 16 amino acids. From germline, CDR1 is SGHDT and CDR2 YYEEEE. The ends were cut back, 2 bases at V and 1 base at J, with 15 bases in the middle. CDR3 sequence reads: CASSLSPTPQNTEAFF. The CDR3 DNA reads TGTGCCAGCAGCTTATCCCCTACCCCGCAGAACACTGAAGCTTTCTTT.

This chain uses TRBV4-1 with TRBJ2-3, with 10 bases matching TRBD2. This CDR3 spans 17 amino acids. Looked up from germline, CDR1 is MGHRA and CDR2 is YSYEKL. Unmatched junction bases numbered 9, after V lost 4 bases and J lost 2 bases. CDR3 region: CASSPVVAGGPTDTQYF. In DNA, the CDR3 is TGCGCCAGCAGCCCGGTGGTAGCGGGGGGACCCACAGATACGCAGTATTTT.

The chain links TRBV6-6 to TRBJ2-2; no clear D gene. The V gene's germline CDR1 is MNHNY and CDR2 SVGAGI (reference sequence). CDR3 length equals 16 residues. Trimming removed 0 bases at V and 6 bases at J, with 14 bases between. The CDR3 region is CASSYSATQRPGELFF. The CDR3 region has the DNA TGTGCCAGCAGTTACTCGGCTACCCAGAGGCCCGGGGAGCTGTTTTTT.